These T cell receptor beta chains were read from a single sample in a study of identical twins. TCRdb ran MiXCR on the 5' RACE reads and lists one entry per CDR3 protein. This repertoire shows 350,000 to 400,000 distinct CDR3 sequences, roughly 9% found once; its top ten account for about 8.1%. Specimen: naive T cells sorted from blood. The receptors originated from a woman aged 45 to 65 in good health. Each CDR3 is given without its conserved first and last residue. A D gene is named only where the DNA matches it firmly. Only some rows state a clone size, as once, few, many or a class for expanded clones.

D gene	clone size	V gene	CDR3 protein
TRBD2	few	TRBV29-1	SVKVAGGYNEQF
NA	NA	TRBV12-3/TRBV12-4	ASSLEGLAGDTQY
TRBD2	few	TRBV20-1	SAKPGGVSYEQY
TRBD2	few	TRBV12-3/TRBV12-4	ASWAPGLAGEEQY
NA	NA	TRBV7-9	ASSSINGDTGELF
NA	NA	TRBV29-1	SSVPQGRETQY
NA	many	TRBV7-2	ASSLGTTRNEQF
NA	NA	TRBV2	ASSGLGIGKQPQH
NA	few	TRBV29-1	SAPRGGPLEDTQY
NA	few	TRBV13	ASSLGQGGTNTEAF
NA	NA	TRBV29-1	SVREAGGGSGANVLT
TRBD2	once	TRBV18	ASSLSVGTTFTDTQY
TRBD2	NA	TRBV20-1	SAGRLAGVRETQY
NA	NA	TRBV12-3/TRBV12-4	ASSLPRSEAF
TRBD2	few	TRBV14	ASSQLGLAGGRNEQF
TRBD1	NA	TRBV6-2/TRBV6-3	ASSSNPPGQGVAGELF
TRBD2	many	TRBV29-1	STYDGTSQYEQF
TRBD1	many	TRBV29-1	SVGQGIDGYT
NA	many	TRBV2	ASSDIGGELSYEQY
NA	many	TRBV12-3/TRBV12-4	ASRLTGNPLATQY
TRBD2	many	TRBV7-2	ASTGTSGNNEQF
TRBD2	NA	TRBV30	AWSVGRAFNEQF
NA	many	TRBV29-1	SVGQSSTDTQY
TRBD1	NA	TRBV12-3/TRBV12-4	ASSFVTGFGNTIY
NA	few	TRBV20-1	SAEDGTHRNEQF
TRBD2	many	TRBV3-1	ASSPGHVGRVRF
TRBD2	many	TRBV12-3/TRBV12-4	ASSFYRREGGDTQY
NA	many	TRBV15	ATRRRAQETQY
TRBD2	few	TRBV6-5	ASSSSTSGGYNEQF
TRBD2	few	TRBV7-8	ASSLVWREANTGELF
TRBD2	few	TRBV20-1	SASPHLAGGSDEQF